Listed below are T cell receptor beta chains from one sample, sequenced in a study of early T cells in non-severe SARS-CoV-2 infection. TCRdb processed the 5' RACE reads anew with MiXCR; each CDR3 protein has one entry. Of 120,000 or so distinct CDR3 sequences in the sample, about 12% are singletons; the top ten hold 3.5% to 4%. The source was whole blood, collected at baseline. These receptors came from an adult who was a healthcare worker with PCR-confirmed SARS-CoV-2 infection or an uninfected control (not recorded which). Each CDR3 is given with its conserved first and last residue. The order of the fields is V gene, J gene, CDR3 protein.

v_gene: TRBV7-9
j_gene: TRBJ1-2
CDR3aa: CASSFTGQGPDGYTF

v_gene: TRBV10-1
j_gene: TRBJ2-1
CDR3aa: CAKTTGTDDNEQFF

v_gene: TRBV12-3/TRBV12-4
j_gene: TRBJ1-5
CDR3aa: CASRTRHQPQHF

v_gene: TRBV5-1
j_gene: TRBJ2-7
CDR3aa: CASRPGTSGTYEQYF

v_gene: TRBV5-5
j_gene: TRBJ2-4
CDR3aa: CASSLRAEGLAKNIQYF

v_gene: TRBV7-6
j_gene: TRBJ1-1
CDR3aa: CASSPGQDNTEAFF

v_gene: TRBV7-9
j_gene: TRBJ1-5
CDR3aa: CTSSHPGGNQPQHF

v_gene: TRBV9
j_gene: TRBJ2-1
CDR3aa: CASSALEAFPRLF

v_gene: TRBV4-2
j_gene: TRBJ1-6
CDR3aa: CASSQEVSRDNSPLHF

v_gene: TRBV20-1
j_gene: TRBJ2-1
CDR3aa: CSARPGGRLGSYNEQFF

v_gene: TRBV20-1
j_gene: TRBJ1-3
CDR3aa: CSATNSGTGSSGNTIYF

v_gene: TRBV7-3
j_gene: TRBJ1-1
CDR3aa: CASSPQTAGEAFF

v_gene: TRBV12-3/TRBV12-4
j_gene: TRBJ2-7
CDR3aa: CASSLDGWGKSSYEQYF

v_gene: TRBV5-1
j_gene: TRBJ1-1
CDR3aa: CASSTGQGFTEAFF

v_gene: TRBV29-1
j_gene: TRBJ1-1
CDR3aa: CSVEATAEAFF

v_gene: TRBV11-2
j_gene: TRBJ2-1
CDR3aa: CASKRSGGANNEQFF

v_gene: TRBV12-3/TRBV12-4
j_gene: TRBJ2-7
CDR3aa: CASTPSGGADEQYF

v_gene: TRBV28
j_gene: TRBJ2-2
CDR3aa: CASSSGQEGTGELFF

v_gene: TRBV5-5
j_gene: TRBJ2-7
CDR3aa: CASSLDRMVGSYEQYF

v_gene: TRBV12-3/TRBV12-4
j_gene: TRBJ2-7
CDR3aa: CASRPGPSPYEQYF

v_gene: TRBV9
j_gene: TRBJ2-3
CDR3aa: CASSPSGSRTDTQYF

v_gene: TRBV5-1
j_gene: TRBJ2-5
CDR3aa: CASSFTAGRQETQYF

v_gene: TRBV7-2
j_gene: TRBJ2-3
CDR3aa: CASTKGGLATDTQYF

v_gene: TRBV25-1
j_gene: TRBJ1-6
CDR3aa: CASSEYSNSPLHF

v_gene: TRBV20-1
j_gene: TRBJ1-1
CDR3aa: CSARDLSRYTEAFF

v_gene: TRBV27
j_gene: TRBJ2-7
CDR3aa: CASSPPRGGAYEQYF

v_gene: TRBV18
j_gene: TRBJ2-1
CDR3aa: CASSPLSTGEQFF

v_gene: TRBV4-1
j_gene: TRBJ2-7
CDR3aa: CASSQGPGTHYEQYF

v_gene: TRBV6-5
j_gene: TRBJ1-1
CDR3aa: CASTPWQGASAFF

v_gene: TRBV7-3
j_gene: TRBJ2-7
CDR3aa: CASSPRIEGSPYEQYF

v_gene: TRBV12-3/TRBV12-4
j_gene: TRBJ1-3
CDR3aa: CASSPTRDRGNTIYF

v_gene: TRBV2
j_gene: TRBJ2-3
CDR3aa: CASSQSGGAIDTQYF

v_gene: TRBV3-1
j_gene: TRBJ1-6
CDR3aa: CASRPGQGQLNSPLHF

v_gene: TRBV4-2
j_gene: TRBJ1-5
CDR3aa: CASSQSPVGTGNQPQHF

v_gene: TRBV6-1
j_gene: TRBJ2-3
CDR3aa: CASSEFLAADTQYF

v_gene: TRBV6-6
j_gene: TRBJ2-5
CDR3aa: CASSPGTLETQYF

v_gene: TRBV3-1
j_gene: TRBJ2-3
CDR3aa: CASSQERGATDTQYF

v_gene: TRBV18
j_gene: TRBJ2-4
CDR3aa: CASSPPGGSKNIQYF

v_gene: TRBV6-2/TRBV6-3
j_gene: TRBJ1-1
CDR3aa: CASSFNREDTEAFF

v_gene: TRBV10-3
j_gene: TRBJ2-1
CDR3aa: CAIKLGLEQFF